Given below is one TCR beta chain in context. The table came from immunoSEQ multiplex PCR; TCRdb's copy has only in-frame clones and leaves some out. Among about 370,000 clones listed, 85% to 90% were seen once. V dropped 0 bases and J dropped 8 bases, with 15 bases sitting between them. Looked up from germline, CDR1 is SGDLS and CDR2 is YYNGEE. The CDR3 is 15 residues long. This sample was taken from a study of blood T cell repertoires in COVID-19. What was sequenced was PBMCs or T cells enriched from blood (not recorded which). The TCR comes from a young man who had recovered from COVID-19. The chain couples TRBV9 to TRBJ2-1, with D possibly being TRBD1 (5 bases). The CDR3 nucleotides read TGTGCCAGCAGCGTAGAACCGAGTAGCAGGGATGAGCAGTTCTTC. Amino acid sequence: CASSVEPSSRDEQFF.